This record looks at one T cell receptor beta chain sequence and its context. The sample originates from a study of brain metastases from non-small cell lung cancer. V was shortened by 5 bases and J by 0 bases, with 9 bases between the two germline ends. Looked up from germline, CDR1 is SGHTA and CDR2 is FQGNSA. The CDR3 has 14 amino acids. The repertoire was sequenced with immunoSEQ multiplex PCR; TCRdb's copy has only in-frame clones and lacks some. The sample has 1,500 or so clones, over 75% seen once. Sequencing input: tumor-adjacent normal tissue. The TCR sequence derives from a donor older than 35 with non-small cell lung cancer. The J gene is TRBJ2-3, the V gene TRBV7-2; D perhaps matches TRBD1 (5 bases). CDR3 coding DNA: TGTGCCAGCAGCCAGGGCTGGAGCACAGATACGCAGTATTTT. It yields the protein CASSQGWSTDTQYF.